The rows below give T cell receptor beta chains drawn from one sample of a study of shared clonotypes between healthy human individuals. Using immunoSEQ multiplex PCR, the repertoire was profiled, and TCRdb retains in-frame clones only, with some absent. This sample has roughly 500,000 clones, with 60% to 85% found just once. The sequencing input was PBMCs. The source of these receptors is a woman in her forties in good health. Some clones in this sample may be carry-over from other donors' samples. Both conserved end residues are trimmed from each CDR3. Not every row has a clone size; where given, it reads once, few, many or a size class.

j_gene: TRBJ2-1; v_gene: TRBV28; abundance: NA; CDR3aa: ASSFPDHPGQF
j_gene: TRBJ2-5; v_gene: TRBV5-1; abundance: NA; CDR3aa: ASSLGRAQETQY
j_gene: TRBJ1-5; v_gene: TRBV7-9; abundance: NA; CDR3aa: ASSLAGGQGLQPQH
j_gene: TRBJ2-7; v_gene: TRBV6-1; abundance: NA; CDR3aa: ASSVEQGGYEQY
j_gene: TRBJ2-5; v_gene: TRBV7-2; abundance: NA; CDR3aa: ASSWGGAAPAVETQY
j_gene: TRBJ2-1; v_gene: TRBV7-7; abundance: NA; CDR3aa: ASSLGAPGGGEQF
j_gene: TRBJ1-2; v_gene: TRBV5-5; abundance: NA; CDR3aa: ASSVDGQGNGYT
j_gene: TRBJ2-3; v_gene: TRBV15; abundance: few; CDR3aa: ATSSSTGGGPDTQY
j_gene: TRBJ2-2; v_gene: TRBV19; abundance: NA; CDR3aa: ASTKIRGTSLNTGELF
j_gene: TRBJ2-1; v_gene: TRBV30; abundance: NA; CDR3aa: AWREIRGGLSSEQF